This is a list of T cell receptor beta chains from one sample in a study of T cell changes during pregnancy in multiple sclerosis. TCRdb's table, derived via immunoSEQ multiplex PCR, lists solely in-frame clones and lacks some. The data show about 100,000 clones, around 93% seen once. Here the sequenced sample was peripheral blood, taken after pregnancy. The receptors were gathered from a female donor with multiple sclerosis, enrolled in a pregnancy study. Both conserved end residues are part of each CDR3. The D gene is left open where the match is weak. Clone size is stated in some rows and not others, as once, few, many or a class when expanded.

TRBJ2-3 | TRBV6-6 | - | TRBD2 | CASRGRTSGNTDTQYF
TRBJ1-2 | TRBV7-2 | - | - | CASSLAPLGGPDGYTF
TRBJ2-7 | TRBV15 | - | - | CATSRRGTNPYEQYF
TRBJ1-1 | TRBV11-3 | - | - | CASSFQGTDTEAFF
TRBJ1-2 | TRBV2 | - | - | CASSVQGSVGYYGYTF
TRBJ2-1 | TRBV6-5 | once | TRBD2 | CASSYSGGGSYNEQFF
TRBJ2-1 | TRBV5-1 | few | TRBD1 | CASSLAQGAGEQFF
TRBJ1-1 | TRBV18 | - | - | CASSPRENTEAFF
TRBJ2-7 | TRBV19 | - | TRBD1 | CASTMTGTYEQYF
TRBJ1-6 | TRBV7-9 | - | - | CASSPGGVLPLHF
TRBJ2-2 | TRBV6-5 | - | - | CASKAPGELFF
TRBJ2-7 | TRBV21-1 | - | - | CASSKGGLAAARSYEQYF
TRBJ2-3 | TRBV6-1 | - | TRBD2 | CASSEAGAGVSTDTQYF
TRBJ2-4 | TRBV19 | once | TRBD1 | CASSPGQVLAKNIQYF